This T cell receptor (beta chain) was profiled in a study of shared clonotypes between healthy human individuals. Study summary: Serving as donors were two women and three men, whose ages spanned 18 to 49.

Germline-derived CDR1 and CDR2 are LGHNA and YSLEER. The CDR3 runs 14 residues. Trimming shortened V by 3 bases and J by 1 base, and 6 bases separated the two germline ends. Sequencing was performed with immunoSEQ multiplex PCR; in TCRdb, only in-frame clones are kept and a portion is missing. This table has around 1.9 million clones, under 95% appearing once. Terminally differentiated effector memory CD45RA+ cells were excluded by CCR7 positive selection of CD45RO-negative cells. The sequencing sample was made of naive CD8+ T cells from PBMCs. The chain has TRBV4-3 and TRBJ2-2; D might be TRBD1 (5 bases). The sequence derives from a man between 18 and 35 years old in good health. Some clones in this sample may be carry-over from other donors' samples. CDR3 nucleotide sequence: TGCGCCAGCAGCCAGGACAAGAACACCGGGGAGCTGTTTTTT. Protein sequence: CASSQDKNTGELFF.